This TCR beta chain emerged from a study of OX40 agonist ivuxolimab in advanced cancers. Looking at the study overall: Every 2 weeks, patients received ivuxolimab intravenously, dosed at 0.01 to 10 mg/kg. Two patients with cutaneous melanoma and one with hepatocellular carcinoma, three in total, showed partial responses.

To note about this clone: Its antigen remains unidentified.

Overall study results and limits: CD4+ and CD8+ T cells in blood underwent clonal expansion by week 6 at 0.1 to 3.0 mg/kg.

The CDR3 has 15 amino acids. CDR1 and CDR2 (germline): SGHNT, YYREEE (reference sequence). V shed 4 bases and J 4 bases; nucleotides not matched to a gene: 6. The protocol was immunoSEQ multiplex PCR, while the TCRdb copy is restricted to in-frame clones and leaves out a portion. The repertoire holds roughly 83,000 clones, with roughly nine tenths as singletons. The specimen was CD4+ or CD8+ T cells sorted from blood, collected in a trial of the OX40 agonist ivuxolimab. The V gene is TRBV5-4, the J gene TRBJ2-5; 11 positions match TRBD1. This receptor was taken from an adult with an advanced solid tumor such as melanoma, head and neck, liver or kidney cancer. In nucleotides, the CDR3 is TGTGCCAGCAGCGCCGGGACAGGGGGTATAGAGACCCAGTACTTC. Protein product: CASSAGTGGIETQYF.